This TCR beta chain was identified in a study of T cells of healthy individuals. Via MiXCR, TCRdb re-called the 5' RACE reads, giving one row per CDR3 protein. Here the sample spans tens of thousands of distinct CDR3 sequences, 15% to 20% being singletons. Only a few counts were recorded for this clonotype. Trimming pared 4 bases from V and 8 bases from J, leaving 14 bases between. The CDR3 is made up of 14 amino acids. Germline values: CDR1 MGHRA, CDR2 YSYEKL. This receptor was taken from a human donor in good health. The V call is TRBV4-1, the J call TRBJ1-4, with unresolved D. CDR3 residues: CASSRGLLGEKLFF. As DNA, the CDR3 is TGCGCCAGCAGCCGAGGACTTCTCGGGGAAAAACTGTTTTTT.